This T cell receptor (beta chain) emerged from a study of T cell responses to AZD1222 COVID-19 vaccine. Across the whole study: Doses given second, at about 4 or about 12 weeks, were pooled.

The CDR3 is 13 residues long. In germline, CDR1 is MDHEN, CDR2 SYDVKM. V was shortened by 10 bases and J by 4 bases, with 13 bases between the two germline ends. Study conclusions and caveats: Spike-spanning, vaccine-associated CD4 TCRs were dominant at 160-218 and 743-854. The donor group comprised mostly white British people and more females; the analysis possibly underestimated clonal diversity. Reportedly, nearly half the spike-specific TCRs target unmutated variant regions.

This table comes from immunoSEQ multiplex PCR, and its TCRdb copy is limited to in-frame clones, with some not included. The data contain roughly 140,000 clones, around 90% of them singletons. A remark on this clone: The target antigen is unknown.

The material sequenced was peripheral blood, taken on day 0 of AZD1222 vaccination. The TCR originated in an adult in good health. The chain carries TRBV28 and TRBJ1-4; weak D call: TRBD1 (5 bases). CDR3 bases: TGTGCCACCCGGTCGGGGGGTAATGAAAAACTGTTTTTT. Translating gives CATRSGGNEKLFF.